This T cell receptor (beta chain) was profiled in a study of CD8+ T cells in alopecia areata. It was cDNA, reverse transcribed from extracted RNA, that served as the sequencing template. Clones were read by immunoSEQ multiplex PCR, and TCRdb kept only the in-frame ones, dropping some. The repertoire holds 120,000 or so clones, around 64% seen once, with about 3% in the top ten. Trimming cost V 5 bases and J 5 bases, with 15 bases left between them. The germline V gene encodes CDR1 MNHEY and CDR2 SMNVEV (reference sequence). This CDR3 region has 14 residues. The rearrangement links TRBV27 to TRBJ1-2; perhaps TRBD1 as D (6 bases). The specimen sequenced was CD4+ T cells sorted from blood. This TCR was sampled from a human donor in good health. The CDR3 reads CASSPHRQAYGYTF. The CDR3 bases are TGTGCCAGCAGTCCTCACAGACAGGCATATGGCTACACCTTC.